Sequencing of this T cell receptor beta chain was carried out in a study of blood T cell repertoires in COVID-19. In the study overall: From the United States, Italy and Spain came samples of acute and convalescent COVID-19. Nucleic acid was either cDNA or gDNA, and it came from T cells, B-cell-depleted T cells, or PBMCs.

CDR3 size: 15 residues. CDR1 ENHRY and CDR2 SYGVKD come from the germline V gene. V was trimmed by 10 bases and J by 0 bases, leaving 18 bases between them. This clone was observed a few times. In the authors' workflow: How many nucleated cells were present was estimated from reference gene primer amplification. The data were produced by immunoSEQ multiplex PCR, yet TCRdb's version contains in-frame clones alone and is incomplete. That table furnishes V, J and clone size, whereas the DNA furnished D and trimming. The data contain over 250,000 clones, 88% of them singletons. The rearrangement links TRBV10-3 to TRBJ1-2; the D gene is possibly TRBD1 (6 bases). The TCR originated in a woman aged 40 to 50 who had recovered from COVID-19. Sequenced: peripheral blood. As DNA, the CDR3 is TGTGCCACCACGTGGGGGCCTGACTCTAACTATGGCTACACCTTC. This codes for CATTWGPDSNYGYTF.